This TCR beta chain was identified in a study of Ad26.COV2.S vaccination and SARS-CoV-2 variants. About the research overall: Ad26.COV2.S was injected intramuscularly once or twice, 56 days apart.

Sequencing used immunoSEQ multiplex PCR; TCRdb keeps in-frame clones, though not all of them. This sample yields roughly 400,000 clones, of which about 92% are seen a single time; approximately 1.7% belongs to the top ten. CDR1 SGHAT and CDR2 FQNNGV come from the germline V gene. The CDR3 has 16 amino acids. Trimming took off 1 base at V and 0 bases at J, with 10 bases between the two ends. Study observations and caveats: Once vaccination had occurred, spike-specific CD8+ and CD4+ T cell responses reportedly showed substantial breadth.

Treatment given: some 20 received Ad26.COV2.S at low or high dose, single or two shots; a few received placebo; per-sample allocation not given. Vaccine and placebo recipients were sampled on day 63 after the first injection. Boston hosted the donor, who was an adult aged 18-55 years. Expressing Wuhan-strain SARS-CoV-2 spike, an Ad26 vector served as the vaccine. A remark on this clone: Its antigen is as yet unknown.

The input for sequencing was peripheral blood, taken in a trial of Ad26.COV2.S vaccine versus placebo. This clonotype originated in a person between 18 and 65 years old who received the Ad26.COV2.S COVID-19 vaccine or a placebo. V gene TRBV11-2 combines with J gene TRBJ1-3, with D unclear. CDR3 in amino acids: CASSLGVLTSGNTIYF. CDR3 coding DNA: TGTGCCAGCAGCTTAGGGGTGTTAACCTCTGGAAACACCATATATTTT.